This T cell receptor beta chain was sequenced for a study of T cell responses to AZD1222 COVID-19 vaccine. Analysis merged second doses at about 4 or about 12 weeks. This CDR3 has 12 residues. Trimming removed 3 bases at V and 10 bases at J, with 10 bases between. This table comes from immunoSEQ multiplex PCR, and its TCRdb copy is limited to in-frame clones, with some not included. The sample yields about 25,000 clones, around 87% seen once. Study findings and constraints: Spike was spanned by vaccine-associated CD4 TCRs, with dominance at 160-218 and 743-854. It was only after the peak T cell response that any repertoires were sampled.

This clone has only one observation. The antigen remains undetermined. The gene calls are TRBV12-3 or TRBV12-4 and TRBJ2-1, with D possibly matching TRBD2 (6 bases). This specimen was peripheral blood, taken 28 days after the second AZD1222 dose. The receptor was isolated from an adult who received the AZD1222 COVID-19 vaccine. This chain's CDR3 is CASSFLAHEQFF. The CDR3, as DNA: TGTGCCAGCAGTTTCCTAGCGCACGAGCAGTTCTTC.